Sequencing of this T cell receptor beta chain was carried out in a study of OX40 agonist ivuxolimab in advanced cancers. Study overall: At doses from 0.01 to 10 mg/kg, patients were given intravenous ivuxolimab every 2 weeks.

The protocol was immunoSEQ multiplex PCR, while the TCRdb copy is restricted to in-frame clones and leaves out a portion. The repertoire has over 75,000 clones, around 87% of them found once; the top ten carry approximately 4%. The germline gives CDR1 SEHNR, CDR2 FQNEAQ (reference sequence). Trimming left V 5 bases short and J 4 bases short, with 18 bases between. The length of the CDR3 is 16 residues. The TCR sequence derives from an adult with an advanced solid tumor such as melanoma, head and neck, liver or kidney cancer. The V gene is TRBV7-9, the J gene TRBJ2-1; D not resolved. The source material was CD4+ or CD8+ T cells sorted from blood, sampled in a trial of the OX40 agonist ivuxolimab. CDR3 loop: CASSPRTQIPYNEQFF. In DNA form, the CDR3 reads TGTGCCAGCAGCCCCCGGACGCAAATTCCTTACAATGAGCAGTTCTTC.